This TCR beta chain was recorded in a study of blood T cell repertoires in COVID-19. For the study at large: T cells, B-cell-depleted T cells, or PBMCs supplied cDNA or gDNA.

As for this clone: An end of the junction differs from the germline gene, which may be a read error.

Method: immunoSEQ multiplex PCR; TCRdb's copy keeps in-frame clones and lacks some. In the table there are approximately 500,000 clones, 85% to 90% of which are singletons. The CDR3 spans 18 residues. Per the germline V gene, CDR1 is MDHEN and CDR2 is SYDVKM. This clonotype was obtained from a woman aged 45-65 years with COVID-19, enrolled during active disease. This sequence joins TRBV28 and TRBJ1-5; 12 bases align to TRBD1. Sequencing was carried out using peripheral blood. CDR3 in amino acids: CASRDRDRGLNSNQPQHF. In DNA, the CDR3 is TGTGCCAGCAGGGATCGGGACAGGGGGCTTAATAGCAATCAACCCCAGCATTTT.